These 11 T cell receptor beta chains originate from one sample sequenced in a study of blood T cell repertoires in COVID-19. The protocol was immunoSEQ multiplex PCR, while the TCRdb copy is restricted to in-frame clones and leaves out a portion. This sample has roughly 200,000 clones, with around 88% found just once. Material: PBMCs or T cells enriched from blood (not recorded which). The receptors originated from a young woman who had recovered from COVID-19.

The chain joins TRBV6-4 to TRBJ1-3, with TRBD1 matching 8 bases. Germline V lookup: CDR1 MRHNA, CDR2 SNTAGT. The length of the CDR3 is 16 residues. V lost 7 bases, J lost 4 bases, and 12 bases stayed unmatched. CDR3 amino acids: CASTPRGRKGGNTIYF. CDR3 DNA: TGTGCCAGCACCCCCAGGGGGCGAAAAGGGGGAAACACCATATATTTT.

This chain links TRBV5-5 with TRBJ1-3, with TRBD1 as a possible D gene (5 bases). This CDR3 spans 14 amino acids. Germline V gene sequence: CDR1 SGHKS, CDR2 YYEKEE (reference sequence). V lost 3 bases and J 16 bases, leaving 23 bases between the germline ends. The CDR3 region is CASSWGLETPGIYF. The CDR3 DNA follows: TGTGCCAGCAGCTGGGGACTGGAAACACCAGGGATCTATTTT.

V is TRBV28 and J is TRBJ1-2; 12 bases match TRBD1. CDR3 length equals 18 residues. J gave up 1 base and V 6 bases, and 12 bases lay outside the gene matches. Germline CDR1 is MDHEN and CDR2 is SYDVKM. CDR3 nucleotides: TGTGCCAGCAGGGGACAGGGGGCGAGGAGAGGACTTAACTATGGCTACACCTTC. This encodes CASRGQGARRGLNYGYTF.

The chain joins TRBV20-1 to TRBJ1-2; D not resolved. CDR1 and CDR2 (germline): DFQATT, SNEGSKA (reference sequence). CDR3 size: 11 residues. V lost 3 bases and J 7 bases, leaving 9 bases between the germline ends. The CDR3 spells CSAREDGGYTF. CDR3 sequence (DNA): TGCAGTGCTAGGGAGGACGGTGGCTACACCTTC.

This clone has just one count. CDR3 DNA: TGTGCCAGCAGCTTTAGGGGGAACACTGAAGCTTTCTTT. Its protein is CASSFRGNTEAFF. The rearrangement uses TRBV5-6 and TRBJ1-1, with D possibly being TRBD1 (5 bases). Germline assignment: CDR1 SGHDT and CDR2 YYEEEE. Trimming pared 2 bases from V and 1 base from J, leaving 6 bases between. The CDR3 runs to 13 residues.

As DNA, the CDR3 is TGTGCCAGCAGGCCCGGGACAGGAACCTACGAGCAGTACTTC. Its translation is CASRPGTGTYEQYF. The V and J genes are TRBV5-5 and TRBJ2-7; TRBD1 matches 8 bases. CDR3 length: 14 residues. The V gene's germline CDR1 is SGHKS and CDR2 YYEKEE (reference sequence). J gave up 2 bases and V 5 bases, and 6 bases lay outside the gene matches. Complete variable domain (other parts from reference TRBV5-5 and TRBJ2-7): DAGVTQSPTHLIKTRGQQVTLRCSPISGHKSVSWYQQVLGQGPQFIFQYYEKEERGRGNFPDRFSARQFPNYSSELNVNALLLGDSALYLCASRPGTGTYEQYFGPGTRLTVT.

V and J are TRBV10-3 and TRBJ2-7; TRBD2 might be the D (5 bases). CDR1 is ENHRY, CDR2 SYGVKD, per germline. Trimming removed 7 bases at V and 1 base at J, with 11 bases between. This CDR3 is 13 amino acids long. The CDR3 region is CAIKGPGSYEQYF. The DNA for the CDR3 is TGTGCCATCAAAGGTCCGGGGTCCTACGAGCAGTACTTC.

The chain has TRBV2 and TRBJ2-4; D perhaps matches TRBD1 (6 bases). Germline V gene data show CDR1 as SNHLY and CDR2 as FYNNEI. This CDR3 is 16 amino acids long. The germline V and J ends were trimmed by 3 bases and 1 base, with 13 bases remaining between them. This CDR3 reads CASSDLAGVAKNIQYF. Here the CDR3 DNA reads TGTGCCAGCAGTGATCTGGCAGGGGTGGCCAAAAACATTCAGTACTTC.

The chain joins TRBV7-9 to TRBJ1-5, with D perhaps matching TRBD1 (5 bases). The V gene lost 5 bases and the J gene lost 0 bases, with 11 bases spanning the gap. The germline gives CDR1 SEHNR, CDR2 FQNEAQ (reference sequence). The CDR3 is 15 amino acids. CDR3 DNA: TGTGCCAGCAGCCCGGGGGACGGTAGCAATCAGCCCCAGCATTTT. It specifies CASSPGDGSNQPQHF.

J is TRBJ2-7 and V is TRBV29-1; D ambiguous. Germline V lookup: CDR1 SQVTM, CDR2 ANQGSEA. Trimming removed 5 bases at V and 0 bases at J, with 8 bases between. CDR3 length equals 12 residues. The CDR3 here is CSVSTASYEQYF. For the CDR3, the DNA is TGCAGCGTTAGTACAGCCTCCTACGAGCAGTACTTC.

The V gene is TRBV7-9, the J gene TRBJ1-5, with TRBD1 as a possible D gene (5 bases). The CDR3 extends over 16 amino acids. The germline V and J ends were trimmed by 1 base and 1 base, with 11 bases remaining between them. From germline, CDR1 is SEHNR and CDR2 FQNEAQ (reference sequence). The CDR3 bases are TGTGCCAGCAGCTTAGTTGGAGGGGACAGCAATCAGCCCCAGCATTTT. Translating it yields CASSLVGGDSNQPQHF.